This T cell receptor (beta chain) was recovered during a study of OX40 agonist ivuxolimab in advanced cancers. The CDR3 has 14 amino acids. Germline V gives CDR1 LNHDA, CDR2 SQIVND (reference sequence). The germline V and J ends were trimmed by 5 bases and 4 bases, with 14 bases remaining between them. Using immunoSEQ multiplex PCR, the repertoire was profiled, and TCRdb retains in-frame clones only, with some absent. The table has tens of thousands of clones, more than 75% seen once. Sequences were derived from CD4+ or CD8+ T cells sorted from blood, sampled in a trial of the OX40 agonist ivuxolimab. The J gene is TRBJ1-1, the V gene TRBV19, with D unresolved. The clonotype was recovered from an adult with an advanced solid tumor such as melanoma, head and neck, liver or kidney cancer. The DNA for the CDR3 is TGTGCCAGTAGTCAACCGGGCCAAACCACTGAAGCTTTCTTT. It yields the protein CASSQPGQTTEAFF.